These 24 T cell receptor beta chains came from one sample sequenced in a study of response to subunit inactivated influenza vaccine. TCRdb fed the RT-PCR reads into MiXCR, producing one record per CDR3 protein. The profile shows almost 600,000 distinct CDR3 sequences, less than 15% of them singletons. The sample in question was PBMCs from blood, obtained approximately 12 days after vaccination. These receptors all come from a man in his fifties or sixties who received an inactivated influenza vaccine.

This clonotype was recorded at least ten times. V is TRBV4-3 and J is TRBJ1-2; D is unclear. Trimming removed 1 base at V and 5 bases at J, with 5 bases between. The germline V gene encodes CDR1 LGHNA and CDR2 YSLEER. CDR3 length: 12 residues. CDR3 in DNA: TGCGCCAGCAGCCAAGCGGGTTATGGCTACACCTTC. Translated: CASSQAGYGYTF.

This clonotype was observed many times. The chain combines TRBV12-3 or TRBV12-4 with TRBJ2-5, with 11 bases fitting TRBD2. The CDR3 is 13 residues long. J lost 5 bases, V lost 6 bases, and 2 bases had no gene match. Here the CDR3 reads CASRTSGVETQYF. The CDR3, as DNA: TGTGCCAGCAGGACTAGCGGGGTTGAGACCCAGTACTTC.

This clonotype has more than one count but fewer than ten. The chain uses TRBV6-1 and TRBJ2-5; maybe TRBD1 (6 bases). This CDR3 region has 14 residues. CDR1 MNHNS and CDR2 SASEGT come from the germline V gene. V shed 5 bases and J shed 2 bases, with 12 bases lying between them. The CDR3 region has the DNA TGTGCCAGCAGTCAACCGGGACATCAAGAGACCCAGTACTTC. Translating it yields CASSQPGHQETQYF.

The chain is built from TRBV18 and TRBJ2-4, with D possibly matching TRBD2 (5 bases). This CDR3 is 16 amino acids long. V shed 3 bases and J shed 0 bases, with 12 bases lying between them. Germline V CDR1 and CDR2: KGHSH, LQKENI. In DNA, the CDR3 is TGTGCCAGCTCACCGGTAGGGAGTTCAGCCAAAAACATTCAGTACTTC. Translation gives CASSPVGSSAKNIQYF.

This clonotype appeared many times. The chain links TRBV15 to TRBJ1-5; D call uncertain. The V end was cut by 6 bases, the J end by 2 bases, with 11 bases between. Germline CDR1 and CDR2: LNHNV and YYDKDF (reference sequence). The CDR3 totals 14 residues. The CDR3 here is CATSSFFGNQPQHF. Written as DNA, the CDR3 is TGTGCCACCAGTTCCTTTTTTGGCAATCAGCCCCAGCATTTT.

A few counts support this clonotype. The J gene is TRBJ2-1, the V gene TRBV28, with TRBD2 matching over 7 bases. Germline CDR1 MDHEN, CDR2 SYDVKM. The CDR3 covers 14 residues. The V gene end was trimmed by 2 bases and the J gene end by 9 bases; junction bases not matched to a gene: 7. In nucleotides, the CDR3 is TGTGCCAGCAGTTTACCGGGGGGATTAAGTGAGCAGTTCTTC. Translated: CASSLPGGLSEQFF.

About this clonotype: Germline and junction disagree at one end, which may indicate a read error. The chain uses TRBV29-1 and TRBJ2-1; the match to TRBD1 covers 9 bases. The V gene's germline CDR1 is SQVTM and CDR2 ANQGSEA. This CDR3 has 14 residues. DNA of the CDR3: TGCAGCGTTGCGGGACAGGGACGGTACAATGAGCAGCTCTTC. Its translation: CSVAGQGRYNEQLF.

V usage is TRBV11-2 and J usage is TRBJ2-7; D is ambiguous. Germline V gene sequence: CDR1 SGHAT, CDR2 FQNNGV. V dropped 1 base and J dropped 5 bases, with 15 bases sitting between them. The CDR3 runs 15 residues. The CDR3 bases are TGTGCCAGCAGCTTAGGTTTTGGGCACTGGAACGAGCAGTACTTC. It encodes CASSLGFGHWNEQYF.

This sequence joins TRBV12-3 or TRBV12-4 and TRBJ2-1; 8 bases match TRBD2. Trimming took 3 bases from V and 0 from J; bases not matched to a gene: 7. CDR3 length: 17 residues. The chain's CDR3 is CASSFRLAGLSYNEQFF. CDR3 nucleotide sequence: TGTGCCAGCAGTTTCCGATTAGCGGGGCTCTCCTACAATGAGCAGTTCTTC.

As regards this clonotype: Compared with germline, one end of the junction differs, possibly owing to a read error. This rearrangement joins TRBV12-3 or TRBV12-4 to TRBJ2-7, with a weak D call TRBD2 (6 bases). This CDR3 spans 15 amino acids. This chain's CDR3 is CSSSSAAGLGYEQYF. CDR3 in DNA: TGTTCCAGCAGTTCCGCGGCGGGGTTGGGCTACGAGCAGTACTTC.

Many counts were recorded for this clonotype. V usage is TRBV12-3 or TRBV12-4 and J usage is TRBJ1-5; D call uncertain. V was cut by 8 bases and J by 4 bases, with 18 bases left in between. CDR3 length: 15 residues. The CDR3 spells CASRRGKQWNQPQHF. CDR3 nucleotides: TGTGCCAGCCGGAGAGGGAAACAATGGAATCAGCCCCAGCATTTT.

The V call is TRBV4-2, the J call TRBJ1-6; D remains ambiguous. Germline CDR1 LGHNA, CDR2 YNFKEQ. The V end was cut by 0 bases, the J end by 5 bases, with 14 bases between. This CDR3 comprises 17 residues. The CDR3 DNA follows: TGTGCCAGCAGCCAAGATCGTTTCGGGAATAATAATTCACCCCTCCACTTT. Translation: CASSQDRFGNNNSPLHF.

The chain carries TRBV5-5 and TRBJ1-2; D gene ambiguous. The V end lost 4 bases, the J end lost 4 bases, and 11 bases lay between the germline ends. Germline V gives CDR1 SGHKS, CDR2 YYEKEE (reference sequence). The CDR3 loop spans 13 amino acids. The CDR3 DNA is TGTGCCAGCAGCAGCGCGGAGCTCTATGGCTACACCTTC. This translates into CASSSAELYGYTF.

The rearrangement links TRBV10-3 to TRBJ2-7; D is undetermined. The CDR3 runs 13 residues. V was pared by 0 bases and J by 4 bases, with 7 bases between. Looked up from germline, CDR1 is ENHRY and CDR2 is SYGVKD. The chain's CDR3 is CAISESAGYEQYF. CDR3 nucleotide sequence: TGTGCCATCAGTGAGTCGGCAGGATACGAGCAGTACTTC.

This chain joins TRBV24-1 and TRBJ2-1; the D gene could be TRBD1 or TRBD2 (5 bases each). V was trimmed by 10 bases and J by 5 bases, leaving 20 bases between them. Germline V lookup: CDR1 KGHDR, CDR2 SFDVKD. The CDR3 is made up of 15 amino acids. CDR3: CATKAGGAWDNEQFF. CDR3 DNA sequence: TGTGCCACAAAGGCTGGGGGAGCGTGGGACAATGAGCAGTTCTTC.

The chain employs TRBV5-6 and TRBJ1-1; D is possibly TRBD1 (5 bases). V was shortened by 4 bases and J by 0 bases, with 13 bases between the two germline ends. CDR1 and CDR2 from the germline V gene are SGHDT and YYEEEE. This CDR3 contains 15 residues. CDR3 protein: CASSLSGRMNTEAFF. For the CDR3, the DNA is TGTGCCAGCAGCCTGTCGGGACGGATGAACACTGAAGCTTTCTTT.

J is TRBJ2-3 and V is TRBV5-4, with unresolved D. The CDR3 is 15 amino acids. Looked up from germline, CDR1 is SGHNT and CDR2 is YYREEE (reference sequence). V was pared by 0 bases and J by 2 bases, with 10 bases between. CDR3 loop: CASSLAGSLTDTQYF. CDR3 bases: TGTGCCAGCAGCTTGGCCGGTTCCCTCACAGATACGCAGTATTTT.

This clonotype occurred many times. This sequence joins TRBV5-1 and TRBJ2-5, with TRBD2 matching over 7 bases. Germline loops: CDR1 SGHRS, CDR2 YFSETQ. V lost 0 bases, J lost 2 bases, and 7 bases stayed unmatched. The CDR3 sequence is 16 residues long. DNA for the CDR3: TGCGCCAGCAGCTTGGGGTCGCCTAGCGGACAAGAGACCCAGTACTTC. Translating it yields CASSLGSPSGQETQYF.

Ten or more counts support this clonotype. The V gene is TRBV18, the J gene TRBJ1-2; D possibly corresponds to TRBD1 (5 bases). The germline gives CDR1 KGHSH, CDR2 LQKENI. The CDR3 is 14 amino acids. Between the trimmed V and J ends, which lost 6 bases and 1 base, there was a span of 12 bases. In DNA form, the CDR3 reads TGTGCCAGCTCCCCCAGGGAGTTTAACTATGGCTACACCTTC. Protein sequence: CASSPREFNYGYTF.

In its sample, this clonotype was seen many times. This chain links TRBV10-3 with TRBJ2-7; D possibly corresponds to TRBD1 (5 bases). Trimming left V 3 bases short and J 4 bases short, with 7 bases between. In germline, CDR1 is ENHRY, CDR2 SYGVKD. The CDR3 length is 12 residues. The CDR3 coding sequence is TGTGCCATCAGTGACAGGGTTTACGAGCAGTACTTC. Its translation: CAISDRVYEQYF.

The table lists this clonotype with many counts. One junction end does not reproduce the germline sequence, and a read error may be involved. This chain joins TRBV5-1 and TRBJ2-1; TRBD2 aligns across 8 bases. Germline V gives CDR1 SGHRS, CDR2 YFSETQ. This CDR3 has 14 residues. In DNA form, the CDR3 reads TGTGCCAGCAGTTTAAGCGGGGGTTACAATGAGCAGTTCTTC. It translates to CASSLSGGYNEQFF.

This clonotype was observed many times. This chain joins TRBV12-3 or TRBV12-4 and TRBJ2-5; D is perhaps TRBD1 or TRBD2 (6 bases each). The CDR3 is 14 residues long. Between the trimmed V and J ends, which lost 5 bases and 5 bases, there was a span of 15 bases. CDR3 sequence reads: CASSDLGGRETQYF. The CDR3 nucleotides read TGTGCCAGCAGTGACCTGGGGGGCCGTGAGACCCAGTACTTC.

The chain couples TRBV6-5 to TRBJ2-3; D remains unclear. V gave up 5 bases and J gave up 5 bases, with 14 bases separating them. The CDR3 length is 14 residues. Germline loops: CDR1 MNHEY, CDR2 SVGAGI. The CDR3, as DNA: TGTGCCAGCAGTCCCTCGGGCAGGCGAGATACGCAGTATTTT. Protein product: CASSPSGRRDTQYF.

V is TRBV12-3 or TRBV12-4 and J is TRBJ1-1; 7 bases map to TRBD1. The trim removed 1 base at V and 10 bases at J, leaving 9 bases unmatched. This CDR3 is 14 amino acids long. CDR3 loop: CASSLGVAGGSAFF. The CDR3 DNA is TGTGCCAGCAGTTTAGGGGTGGCAGGGGGATCAGCTTTCTTT.